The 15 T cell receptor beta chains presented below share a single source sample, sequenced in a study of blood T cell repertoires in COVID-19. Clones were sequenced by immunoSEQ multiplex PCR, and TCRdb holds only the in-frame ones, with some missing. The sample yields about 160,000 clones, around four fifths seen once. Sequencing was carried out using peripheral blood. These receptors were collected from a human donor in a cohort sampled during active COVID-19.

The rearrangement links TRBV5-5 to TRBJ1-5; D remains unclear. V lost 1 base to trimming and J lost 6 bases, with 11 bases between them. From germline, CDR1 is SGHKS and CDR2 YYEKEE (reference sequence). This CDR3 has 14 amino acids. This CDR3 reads CASSLSQIPQPQHF. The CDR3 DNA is TGTGCCAGCAGCTTGTCACAGATCCCTCAGCCCCAGCATTTT.

Here the CDR3 DNA reads TGTGCCAGTAGTATGCCAATTACCCCAGGGCCTCGTGGGACAGATACGCAGTATTTT. Protein product: CASSMPITPGPRGTDTQYF. The chain is built from TRBV19 and TRBJ2-3; weak D call: TRBD1 (5 bases). Looked up from germline, CDR1 is LNHDA and CDR2 is SQIVND (reference sequence). The V end lost 3 bases, the J end lost 3 bases, and 25 bases lay between the germline ends. CDR3 length equals 19 residues.

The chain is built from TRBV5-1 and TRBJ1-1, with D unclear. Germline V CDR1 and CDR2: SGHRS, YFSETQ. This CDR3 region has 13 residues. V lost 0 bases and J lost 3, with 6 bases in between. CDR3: CASSLVEDTEAFF. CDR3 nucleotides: TGCGCCAGCAGCTTGGTGGAGGACACTGAAGCTTTCTTT.

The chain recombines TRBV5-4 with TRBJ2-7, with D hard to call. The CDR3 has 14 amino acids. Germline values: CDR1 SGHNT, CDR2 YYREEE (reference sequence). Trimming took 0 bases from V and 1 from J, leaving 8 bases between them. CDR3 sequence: CASSLDPESYEQYF. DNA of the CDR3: TGTGCCAGCAGCTTGGATCCAGAATCCTACGAGCAGTACTTC.

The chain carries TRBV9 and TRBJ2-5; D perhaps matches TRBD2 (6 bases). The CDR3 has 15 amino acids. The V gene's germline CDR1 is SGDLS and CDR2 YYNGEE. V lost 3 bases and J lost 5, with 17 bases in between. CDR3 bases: TGTGCCAGCAGCGAGGGCAGCGGGTTTCGGGAGACCCAGTACTTC. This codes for CASSEGSGFRETQYF.

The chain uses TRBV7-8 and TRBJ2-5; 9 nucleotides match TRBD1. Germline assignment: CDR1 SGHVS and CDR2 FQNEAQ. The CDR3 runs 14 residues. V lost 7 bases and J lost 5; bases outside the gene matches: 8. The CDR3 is CASNPGQGRETQYF. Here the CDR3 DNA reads TGTGCCAGCAACCCCGGACAGGGGAGGGAGACCCAGTACTTC. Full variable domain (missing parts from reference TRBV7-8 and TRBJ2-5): GAGVSQSPRYKVAKRGQDVALRCDPISGHVSLFWYQQALGQGPEFLTYFQNEAQLDKSGLPSDRFFAERPEGSVSTLKIQRTQQEDSAVYLCASNPGQGRETQYFGPGTRLLVL.

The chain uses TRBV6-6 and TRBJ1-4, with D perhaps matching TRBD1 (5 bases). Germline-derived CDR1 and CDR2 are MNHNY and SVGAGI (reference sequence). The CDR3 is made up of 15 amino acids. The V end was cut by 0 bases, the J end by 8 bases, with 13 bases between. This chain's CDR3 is CASSYSGRAAEKLFF. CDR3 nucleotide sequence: TGTGCCAGCAGTTACTCGGGCAGGGCCGCCGAAAAACTGTTTTTT.

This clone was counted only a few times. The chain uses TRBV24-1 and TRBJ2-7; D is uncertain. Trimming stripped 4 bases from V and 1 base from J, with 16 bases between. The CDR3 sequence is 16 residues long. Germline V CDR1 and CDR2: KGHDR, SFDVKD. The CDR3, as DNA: TGTGCCACCAGTGACTTCCGACACGTGTTTTCCTACGAGCAGTACTTC. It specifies CATSDFRHVFSYEQYF.

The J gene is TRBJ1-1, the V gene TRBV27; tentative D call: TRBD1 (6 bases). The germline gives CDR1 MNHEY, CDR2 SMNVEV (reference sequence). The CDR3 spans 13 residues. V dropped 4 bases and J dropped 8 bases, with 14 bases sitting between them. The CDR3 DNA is TGTGCCAGCAGTTACCGGGGACAAAGAGAAGCTTTCTTT. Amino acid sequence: CASSYRGQREAFF.

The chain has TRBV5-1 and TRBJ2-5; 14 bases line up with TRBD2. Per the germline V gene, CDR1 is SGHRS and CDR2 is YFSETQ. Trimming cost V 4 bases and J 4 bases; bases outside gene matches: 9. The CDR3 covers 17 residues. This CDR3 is CASSGGGLAGVRETQYF. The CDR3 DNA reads TGCGCCAGCAGCGGCGGGGGACTAGCGGGAGTGCGAGAGACCCAGTACTTC.

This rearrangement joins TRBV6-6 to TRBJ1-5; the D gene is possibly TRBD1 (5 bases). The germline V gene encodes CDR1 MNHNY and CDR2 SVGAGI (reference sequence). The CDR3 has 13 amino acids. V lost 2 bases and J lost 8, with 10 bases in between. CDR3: CASSYTDKEPQHF. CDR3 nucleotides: TGTGCCAGCAGTTACACGGACAAAGAGCCCCAGCATTTT.

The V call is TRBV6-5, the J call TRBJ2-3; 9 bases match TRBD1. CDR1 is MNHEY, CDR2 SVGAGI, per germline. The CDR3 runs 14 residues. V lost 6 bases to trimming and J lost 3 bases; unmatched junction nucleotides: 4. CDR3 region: CASRPGTGTDTQYF. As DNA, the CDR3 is TGTGCCAGCAGACCTGGGACAGGGACAGATACGCAGTATTTT.

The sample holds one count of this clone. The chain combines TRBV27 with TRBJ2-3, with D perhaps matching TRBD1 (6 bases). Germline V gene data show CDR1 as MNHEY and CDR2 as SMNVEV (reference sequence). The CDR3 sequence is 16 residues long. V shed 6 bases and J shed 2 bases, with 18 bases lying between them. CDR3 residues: CASRGRSGQNTDTQYF. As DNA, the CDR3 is TGTGCCAGCAGGGGAAGGTCCGGACAGAACACAGATACGCAGTATTTT.

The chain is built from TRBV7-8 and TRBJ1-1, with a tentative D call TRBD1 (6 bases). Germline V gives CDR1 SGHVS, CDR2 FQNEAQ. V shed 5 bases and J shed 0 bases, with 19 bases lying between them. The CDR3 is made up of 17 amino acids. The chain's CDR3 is CASSQPQGRTMNTEAFF. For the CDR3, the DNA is TGTGCCAGCAGCCAACCTCAGGGGCGCACCATGAACACTGAAGCTTTCTTT.

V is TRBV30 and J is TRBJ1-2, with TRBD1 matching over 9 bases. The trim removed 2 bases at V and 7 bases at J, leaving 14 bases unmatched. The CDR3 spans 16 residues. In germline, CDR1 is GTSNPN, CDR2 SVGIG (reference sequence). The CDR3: CAWSRPGTGNGPGYTF. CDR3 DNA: TGTGCCTGGAGTCGCCCCGGGACAGGGAATGGTCCTGGCTACACCTTC.